This T cell receptor (beta chain) was profiled in a study of blood T cell repertoires in COVID-19. Study-level background: Acute-phase and convalescent COVID-19 samples originated in the United States, Italy and Spain. T cells, B-cell-depleted T cells, or PBMCs provided the cDNA or gDNA that served as material.

Germline CDR1 reads LNHDA; CDR2 reads SQIVND (reference sequence). CDR3 length: 15 amino acids. The V segment lost 7 bases and the J segment 2 bases; nucleotides outside the gene matches: 4. In the original analysis: Scientists estimated how many nucleated cells there were by amplifying reference gene primers. Repertoires were generated with immunoSEQ multiplex PCR, while TCRdb's copy carries only in-frame clones and drops some. The V and J calls and clone size are taken from that table; D and trimming were inferred from the DNA. The sample records some 150,000 clones, about 85% being singletons. Enrolled during active infection, Seattle patients were then followed longitudinally.

This sequence was found in a woman aged 65 to 85 with COVID-19, enrolled during active disease. The chain recombines TRBV19 with TRBJ2-6; 8 bases agree with TRBD2. Sequences were obtained from peripheral blood. The CDR3 sequence: CASTIGRAGANVLTF. The CDR3 bases are TGTGCCAGTACTATCGGGAGGGCTGGGGCCAACGTCCTGACTTTC.